This TCR beta chain derives from a study of siplizumab effects on memory and regulatory T cells. V lost 3 bases, J lost 4 bases, and 3 bases stayed unmatched. The CDR3 has 13 residues. The V gene's germline CDR1 is SEHNR and CDR2 FQNEAQ (reference sequence). Assay used: immunoSEQ multiplex PCR; TCRdb lists only in-frame clones, some missing. In the table there are tens of thousands of clones, roughly 97% of which are singletons. Input material: naive CD8+ T cells sorted from blood. V usage is TRBV7-9 and J usage is TRBJ2-7, with TRBD1 matching over 7 bases. The clonotype was recovered from a human donor in good health. In DNA, the CDR3 is TGTGCCAGCAGCTTGGGACAGCGGTACGAGCAGTACTTC. Its protein is CASSLGQRYEQYF. The whole variable domain, remainder taken from reference TRBV7-9 and TRBJ2-7, is DTGVSQNPRHKITKRGQNVTFRCDPISEHNRLYWYRQTLGQGPEFLTYFQNEAQLEKSRLLSDRFSAERPKGSFSTLEIQRTEQGDSAMYLCASSLGQRYEQYFGPGTRLTVT.